The subject of this entry is one T cell receptor beta chain. These data are taken from a study of blood T cell repertoires in COVID-19. V was pared by 2 bases and J by 3 bases, with 5 bases between. The CDR3 runs 13 residues. Germline assignment: CDR1 MNHEY and CDR2 SVGEGT. Only in-frame clones appear in the TCRdb table, and some are missing; sequencing was by immunoSEQ multiplex PCR. The table has 200,000 or so clones, roughly 85% seen once. The chain has TRBV6-2 or TRBV6-3 and TRBJ2-1; unclear D gene. The source is a woman aged 35 to 49 with acute COVID-19. Sequences were obtained from PBMCs or T cells enriched from blood (not recorded which). In nucleotides, the CDR3 is TGTGCCAGCAGTTACGCGGTCTACAATGAGCAGTTCTTC. It specifies CASSYAVYNEQFF.